This TCR beta chain was retrieved from a study of PD-L1 blockade in urothelial cancer. Study information: Median blood clonality was 0.080, with around 83,000 unique TCRs. Study outcomes and limitations: Prediction of better survival came from below-median pretreatment blood TCR clonality.

Time point specified: pretreatment peripheral blood. Libraries were prepared by immunoSEQ multiplex PCR; TCRdb keeps only in-frame clonotypes and omits some of them. The table lists more than 90,000 clones, 80% to 90% of them singletons. Worth noting for this clone: Antigen: not known.

After removal of 0 bases from V and 11 bases from J, the junction contained 8 bases not matched to a gene. There are 14 residues in the CDR3. From germline, CDR1 is SNHLY and CDR2 FYNNEI. This clonotype originated in a man between 60 and 75 years old with urothelial cancer. Sequenced here: PBMCs, sampled around atezolizumab (anti-PD-L1) treatment. This rearrangement joins TRBV2 to TRBJ1-1, with 8 bases fitting TRBD1. CDR3 coding DNA: TGTGCCAGCAGTGAAGCCTGGCAGGGGGCTGGTGCTTTCTTT. This sequence encodes CASSEAWQGAGAFF.